The 26 T cell receptor beta chains given below trace back to one sample, sequenced in a study of blood T cell repertoires in COVID-19. Generated by immunoSEQ multiplex PCR, the TCRdb table keeps only in-frame clones and is missing some. The data hold about 430,000 clones, with 70% to 90% observed a single time. The sequenced sample was PBMCs or T cells enriched from blood (not recorded which). These receptors all stem from a woman under 30 who had been exposed to COVID-19.

The chain has TRBV7-2 and TRBJ2-1; 8 nucleotides align to TRBD2. Germline V gives CDR1 SGHTA, CDR2 FQGNSA. This CDR3 is built from 16 residues. J was trimmed by 3 bases and V by 4 bases; bases with no gene match: 8. The CDR3 nucleotides are TGTGCCAGCAGCTCCCCGAGTAGCGGGAACTACAATGAGCAGTTCTTC. Its protein product is CASSSPSSGNYNEQFF.

This clone appeared a single time. The J gene is TRBJ2-5, the V gene TRBV5-4, with 7 bases fitting TRBD1. This CDR3 is built from 15 residues. Unmatched junction bases numbered 9, after V lost 3 bases and J lost 4 bases. CDR1 and CDR2 (germline): SGHNT, YYREEE (reference sequence). The CDR3, as DNA: TGTGCCAGCAGCTATACCCGACAGGGAGCAGAGACCCAGTACTTC. Translating gives CASSYTRQGAETQYF.

The chain couples TRBV30 to TRBJ2-7; 9 positions match TRBD2. The CDR3 loop spans 14 amino acids. Germline trimming cut 5 bases from V and 4 bases from J; bases unmatched to any gene: 9. Germline CDR1 GTSNPN, CDR2 SVGIG (reference sequence). In DNA, the CDR3 is TGTGCCTGGGCTGCGGGGGGACTAGCTTACGAGCAGTACTTC. It encodes CAWAAGGLAYEQYF.

This sequence joins TRBV7-8 and TRBJ2-7, with D perhaps matching TRBD1 (6 bases). The germline V gene has CDR1 SGHVS and CDR2 FQNEAQ. The CDR3 length is 14 residues. V lost 6 bases to trimming and J lost 4 bases, with 16 bases between them. The CDR3, as DNA: TGTGCCAGCAGTCAAACAGGGAAGGCTTACGAGCAGTACTTC. Protein: CASSQTGKAYEQYF.

The V call is TRBV15, the J call TRBJ2-1, with unresolved D. Germline V lookup: CDR1 LNHNV, CDR2 YYDKDF (reference sequence). Between the trimmed V and J ends, which lost 5 bases and 0 bases, there was a span of 11 bases. This CDR3 comprises 15 residues. The chain's CDR3 is CATSPSPVSYNEQFF. CDR3 DNA: TGTGCCACCAGCCCCTCGCCGGTCTCCTACAATGAGCAGTTCTTC.

The V and J genes are TRBV19 and TRBJ2-7, with TRBD1 matching 8 bases. V shed 4 bases and J 4 bases; nucleotides not matched to a gene: 6. This CDR3 has 14 residues. CDR1 is LNHDA, CDR2 SQIVND, per germline (reference sequence). For the CDR3, the DNA is TGTGCCAGTAGTACGACAGGGGCCCCATACGAGCAGTACTTC. It is translated as CASSTTGAPYEQYF.

The CDR3 DNA follows: TGTGCCAGCAGTTCCAGGGGGCGGGGATATGGCTACACCTTC. It codes for CASSSRGRGYGYTF. The genes are TRBV28 and TRBJ1-2; 8 nucleotides match TRBD1. Germline-derived CDR1 and CDR2 are MDHEN and SYDVKM. Trimming cost V 4 bases and J 5 bases; bases outside gene matches: 6. This CDR3 is 14 amino acids long.

The V gene is TRBV28, the J gene TRBJ2-3; 8 nucleotides agree with TRBD2. J gave up 3 bases and V 2 bases, and 4 bases lay outside the gene matches. The CDR3 consists of 15 residues. Germline V lookup: CDR1 MDHEN, CDR2 SYDVKM. Here the CDR3 DNA reads TGTGCCAGCAGTTTAGCGGGAGGATGGACAGATACGCAGTATTTT. Its protein product is CASSLAGGWTDTQYF.

The chain uses TRBV4-3 and TRBJ2-5, with TRBD2 identical over 7 bases. V lost 0 bases, J lost 3 bases, and 7 bases stayed unmatched. Germline V gives CDR1 LGHNA, CDR2 YSLEER. CDR3 length: 16 residues. The CDR3 DNA reads as TGCGCCAGCAGCCAAGATTGGAGGGAGGGGAAAGAGACCCAGTACTTC. It codes for CASSQDWREGKETQYF.

The chain links TRBV7-3 to TRBJ1-5; a weak D match, TRBD1 (6 bases). Germline CDR1 is SGHTA and CDR2 is FQGTGA. CDR3 size: 15 residues. V lost 2 bases and J 7 bases, leaving 15 bases between the germline ends. The chain's CDR3 is CASSLFQGLKQPQHF. The CDR3 DNA follows: TGTGCCAGCAGCTTATTCCAGGGGCTAAAGCAGCCCCAGCATTTT.

V is TRBV2 and J is TRBJ1-1, with a tentative D call TRBD1 (6 bases). Germline CDR1 and CDR2: SNHLY and FYNNEI. The germline V and J ends were trimmed by 5 bases and 10 bases, with 14 bases remaining between them. The CDR3 has 12 residues. CDR3 amino acids: CASSPWTETAFF. CDR3 in DNA: TGTGCCAGCAGTCCCTGGACAGAAACAGCTTTCTTT.

This clone turned up a few times. This sequence joins TRBV6-5 and TRBJ2-2, with a tentative D call TRBD2 (5 bases). CDR1 and CDR2 (germline): MNHEY, SVGAGI. CDR3 length equals 15 residues. Trimming removed 1 base at V and 0 bases at J, with 6 bases between. The CDR3 sequence is CASSYWTSNTGELFF. For the CDR3, the DNA is TGTGCCAGCAGTTACTGGACTTCGAACACCGGGGAGCTGTTTTTT.

The gene calls are TRBV6-1 and TRBJ2-1; 11 bases match TRBD2. CDR1 is MNHNS, CDR2 SASEGT, per germline. This CDR3 comprises 16 residues. Germline trimming cut 1 base from V and 7 bases from J; bases unmatched to any gene: 6. The CDR3 loop reads CASSEVSGRALNEQFF. The CDR3, as DNA: TGTGCCAGCAGTGAAGTTAGCGGGAGGGCCCTGAATGAGCAGTTCTTC.

This sequence joins TRBV27 and TRBJ2-5; D may be TRBD2 (5 bases). The CDR3 length is 14 residues. V was trimmed by 1 base and J by 5 bases, leaving 11 bases between them. Germline CDR1 reads MNHEY; CDR2 reads SMNVEV (reference sequence). The CDR3 DNA follows: TGTGCCAGCAGTTTATGGGTAGGGAGCGAGACCCAGTACTTC. It is translated as CASSLWVGSETQYF.

In nucleotides, the CDR3 is TGTGCCAGTAGTATAGGTAGGGGGGGTCGAACCAAAAACATTCAGTACTTC. It codes for CASSIGRGGRTKNIQYF. The V gene is TRBV19, the J gene TRBJ2-4; D is possibly TRBD2 (7 bases). V gave up 1 base and J gave up 2 bases, with 15 bases separating them. The CDR3 is 17 amino acids. Germline CDR1 is LNHDA and CDR2 is SQIVND (reference sequence). Full variable domain (remainder filled in from reference TRBV19 and TRBJ2-4): DGGITQSPKYLFRKEGQNVTLSCEQNLNHDAMYWYRQDPGQGLRLIYYSQIVNDFQKGDIAEGYSVSREKKESFPLTVTSAQKNPTAFYLCASSIGRGGRTKNIQYFGAGTRLSVL.

The sample holds many counts of this clone. J is TRBJ1-6 and V is TRBV19; the match to TRBD1 covers 8 bases. Germline CDR1 reads LNHDA; CDR2 reads SQIVND (reference sequence). J was trimmed by 7 bases and V by 10 bases; bases with no gene match: 6. The CDR3 consists of 13 residues. CDR3 nucleotide sequence: TGTGCCACTGGACAGGGTGGGAATTCACCCCTCCACTTT. Its translation: CATGQGGNSPLHF. The whole variable domain, remainder taken from reference TRBV19 and TRBJ1-6, is DGGITQSPKYLFRKEGQNVTLSCEQNLNHDAMYWYRQDPGQGLRLIYYSQIVNDFQKGDIAEGYSVSREKKESFPLTVTSAQKNPTAFYLCATGQGGNSPLHFGNGTRLTVT.

This clone was detected only a few times. The rearrangement uses TRBV13 and TRBJ2-7; 8 positions match TRBD1. This CDR3 region has 17 residues. Germline V gives CDR1 PRHDT, CDR2 FYEKMQ (reference sequence). Trimming took 0 bases from V and 0 from J; bases not matched to a gene: 7. The DNA of the CDR3 is TGTGCCAGCAGCTTAGGATCAGGACAGGGCAGCTCCTACGAGCAGTACTTC. It yields the protein CASSLGSGQGSSYEQYF.

The V and J genes are TRBV5-5 and TRBJ1-5, with 8 bases aligning to TRBD1. The CDR3 runs 15 residues. The junction had 6 bases not matched to a gene; V was cut back by 4 bases and J by 3 bases. CDR1 and CDR2 (germline): SGHKS, YYEKEE (reference sequence). This chain's CDR3 is CASSPQGAINQPQHF. DNA for the CDR3: TGTGCCAGCAGCCCCCAGGGGGCGATCAATCAGCCCCAGCATTTT.

The chain joins TRBV6-6 to TRBJ1-1; 8 bases match TRBD1. With 9 bases clipped from V and 1 base from J, the junction kept 4 bases outside the gene matches. CDR1 MNHNY and CDR2 SVGAGI come from the germline V gene (reference sequence). This CDR3 region has 13 residues. The CDR3 protein is CASTDRENTEAFF. Here the CDR3 DNA reads TGTGCCAGTACGGACAGGGAGAACACTGAAGCTTTCTTT.

This clone was found once. The genes are TRBV4-3 and TRBJ2-1, with D tentatively TRBD2 (5 bases). Germline CDR1 is LGHNA and CDR2 is YSLEER. This CDR3 is 17 amino acids long. V lost 3 bases, J lost 0 bases, and 15 bases lay in between. In DNA form, the CDR3 reads TGCGCCAGCAGCCAGGCGCTAGCCTTTTCCTCCTACAATGAGCAGTTCTTC. Translated, it gives CASSQALAFSSYNEQFF.

The chain has TRBV11-2 and TRBJ1-5; the D gene is possibly TRBD1 (6 bases). Looked up from germline, CDR1 is SGHAT and CDR2 is FQNNGV. There are 15 residues in the CDR3. The V gene lost 4 bases and the J gene lost 3 bases, with 13 bases spanning the gap. CDR3 DNA sequence: TGTGCCAGCAGCTCCGGACAGCTCACCAATCAGCCCCAGCATTTT. It encodes CASSSGQLTNQPQHF.

The chain employs TRBV5-1 and TRBJ1-1; TRBD1 agrees at 10 bases. With 4 bases clipped from V and 1 base from J, the junction kept 7 bases outside the gene matches. Germline assignment: CDR1 SGHRS and CDR2 YFSETQ. The CDR3 is made up of 16 amino acids. The CDR3 DNA reads TGCGCCAGCAGCCCCCGGACAGGGGGAAAGAACACTGAAGCTTTCTTT. Translation gives CASSPRTGGKNTEAFF. Variable domain in full (rest from reference TRBV5-1 and TRBJ1-1): KAGVTQTPRYLIKTRGQQVTLSCSPISGHRSVSWYQQTPGQGLQFLFEYFSETQRNKGNFPGRFSGRQFSNSRSEMNVSTLELGDSALYLCASSPRTGGKNTEAFFGQGTRLTVV.

The chain uses TRBV5-1 and TRBJ1-1; TRBD1 aligns across 8 bases. This CDR3 region has 16 residues. V shed 4 bases, J shed 0 bases, and the junction held 8 bases outside the gene matches. The germline V gene has CDR1 SGHRS and CDR2 YFSETQ. The CDR3 sequence is CASSPDRARMNTEAFF. The CDR3 DNA is TGCGCCAGCAGCCCGGACAGGGCTCGAATGAACACTGAAGCTTTCTTT. The variable domain in full, completed from reference TRBV5-1 and TRBJ1-1, reads KAGVTQTPRYLIKTRGQQVTLSCSPISGHRSVSWYQQTPGQGLQFLFEYFSETQRNKGNFPGRFSGRQFSNSRSEMNVSTLELGDSALYLCASSPDRARMNTEAFFGQGTRLTVV.

This chain links TRBV27 with TRBJ2-7; tentative D call: TRBD1 (5 bases). The CDR3 length is 15 residues. Germline loops: CDR1 MNHEY, CDR2 SMNVEV (reference sequence). Trimming took off 4 bases at V and 3 bases at J, with 16 bases between the two ends. DNA for the CDR3: TGTGCCAGCAGTTACAGTCTGGACACTTACTACGAGCAGTACTTC. As protein: CASSYSLDTYYEQYF.

The CDR3 DNA follows: TGCGCCAGCAGGGAAGGCGGGGGTTCCTACAATGAGCAGTTCTTC. It is translated as CASREGGGSYNEQFF. This chain joins TRBV5-1 and TRBJ2-1; 7 nucleotides match TRBD2. Germline lookup yields CDR1 SGHRS and CDR2 YFSETQ. J was trimmed by 1 base and V by 5 bases; bases with no gene match: 6. This CDR3 has 15 amino acids.

The gene calls are TRBV5-8 and TRBJ2-3; D perhaps matches TRBD2 (5 bases). Trimming took 0 bases from V and 0 from J, leaving 5 bases between them. The CDR3 runs to 14 residues. The germline CDR1 and CDR2 sequences are SGHTS and YDEGEE. The CDR3 reads CASSLGTSTDTQYF. The CDR3 region has the DNA TGTGCCAGCAGCTTGGGGACTAGCACAGATACGCAGTATTTT. Variable domain in full (rest from reference TRBV5-8 and TRBJ2-3): EAGVTQSPTHLIKTRGQQATLRCSPISGHTSVYWYQQALGLGLQFLLWYDEGEERNRGNFPPRFSGRQFPNYSSELNVNALELEDSALYLCASSLGTSTDTQYFGPGTRLTVL.